The 2 T cell receptor beta chains in this list originate from one sample, sequenced in a study of cytomegalovirus exposure and HLA in healthy donors. PCR employed 60 Vbeta and 13 Jbeta primers. Generated by immunoSEQ multiplex PCR, the TCRdb table keeps only in-frame clones and is missing some. The repertoire holds approximately 98,000 clones, with about 80% as singletons. The sample comprised PBMCs. The receptors were sampled from a man younger than 30 in good health and CMV-seropositive.

The chain carries TRBV5-1 and TRBJ2-1, with 7 bases that match TRBD2. CDR1 and CDR2 from the germline V gene are SGHRS and YFSETQ. The CDR3 is 15 residues long. Trimming cost V 3 bases and J 0 bases; bases outside gene matches: 3. CDR3 loop: CASSSSGASYNEQFF. In DNA form, the CDR3 reads TGCGCCAGCAGCTCTAGCGGAGCCTCCTACAATGAGCAGTTCTTC.

The chain combines TRBV30 with TRBJ1-4; D ambiguous. Per germline, CDR1 GTSNPN and CDR2 SVGIG (reference sequence). This CDR3 has 16 residues. Trimming shortened V by 0 bases and J by 5 bases, and 16 bases separated the two germline ends. The CDR3, as DNA: TGTGCCTGGAGTGTACTGGTTCGAGGGCCGAATGAAAAACTGTTTTTT. Amino acids: CAWSVLVRGPNEKLFF.